The 2 T cell receptor beta chains below come from one sample, sequenced in a study of cytomegalovirus exposure and HLA in healthy donors (dated by TCRdb to 2016 to 2017). The protocol used for the library was the immunoSEQ multiplex PCR assay. The immuneACCESS repertoire file appears here via TCRdb, limited to in-frame rearrangements. These files lack a portion of the clones; in checked studies, under half of the deficit traces to unresolved V genes, and the cause of the others is not known. This sample gives about 130,000 clones in total; roughly 94% of them show up just once. Together, the top ten hold less than 1.5% of the sample. Sequencing input: PBMCs. Receptors originate from a woman younger than 30 in good health and CMV-seronegative.

The chain joins TRBV9 to TRBJ2-2, with TRBD2 identical over 9 bases. The germline V gene has CDR1 SGDLS and CDR2 YYNGEE. The V gene end was trimmed by 4 bases and the J gene end by 0 bases; junction bases not matched to a gene: 1. This CDR3 has 15 amino acids. The CDR3, as DNA: TGTGCCAGCAGCCCTAGCGGGACGAACACCGGGGAGCTGTTTTTT. Amino acid sequence: CASSPSGTNTGELFF.

The chain couples TRBV19 to TRBJ1-1; no reliable D call. CDR3 size: 15 residues. Germline V gene data show CDR1 as LNHDA and CDR2 as SQIVND (reference sequence). Trimming stripped 2 bases from V and 0 bases from J, with 10 bases between. Here the CDR3 DNA reads TGTGCCAGTAGTATAAGAGCAGGCCTGAACACTGAAGCTTTCTTT. Protein sequence: CASSIRAGLNTEAFF.